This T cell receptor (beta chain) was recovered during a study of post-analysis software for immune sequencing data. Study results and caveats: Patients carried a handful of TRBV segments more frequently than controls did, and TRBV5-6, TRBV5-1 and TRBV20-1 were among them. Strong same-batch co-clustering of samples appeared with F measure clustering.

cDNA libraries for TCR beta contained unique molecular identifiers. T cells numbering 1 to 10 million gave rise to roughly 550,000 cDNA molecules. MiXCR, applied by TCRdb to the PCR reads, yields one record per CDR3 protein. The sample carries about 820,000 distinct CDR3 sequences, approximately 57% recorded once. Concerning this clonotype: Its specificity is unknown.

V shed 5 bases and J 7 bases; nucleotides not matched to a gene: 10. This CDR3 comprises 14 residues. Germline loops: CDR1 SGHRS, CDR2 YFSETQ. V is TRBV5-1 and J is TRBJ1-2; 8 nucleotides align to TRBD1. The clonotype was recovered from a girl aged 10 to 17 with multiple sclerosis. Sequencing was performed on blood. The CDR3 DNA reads TGCGCCAGCAGACCTGGACAGGGAGATGCTGGCTACACCTTC. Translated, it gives CASRPGQGDAGYTF.